A single sample is the source of the 27 T cell receptor beta chains below, sequenced in a study of T cells in Graves' hyperthyroidism and ophthalmopathy (dated 2019 in TCRdb). The library was generated by multiplex PCR. For sequencing, an Illumina HiSeq 2000 was employed. Amplification of TCR beta CDR3 regions was carried out from RNA transcripts. The TCR CDR3 was subjected to a first round of RT-PCR using the HTBI primer set and the Qiagen OneStep RT-PCR kit. TCRdb took the public reads, trimmed them with fastp at Q25, ran MiXCR for clone calling and kept in-frame beta chains. For every CDR3 protein sequence, its rows merge into one entry that carries the most common genes and DNA. The sample table holds around 280,000 distinct CDR3 sequences, of which about an eighth were seen once. The ten most abundant clones make up 7.9% of the sample. Sequencing was carried out using blood. The receptors derive from a woman in her 40s with Graves' hyperthyroidism.

This clonotype was seen more than once but under ten times. The V gene is TRBV24-1, the J gene TRBJ2-7, with a tentative D call TRBD1 (6 bases). V was clipped by 9 bases and J by 1 base, with 9 bases between them. The CDR3 totals 12 residues. CDR1 and CDR2 from the germline V gene are KGHDR and SFDVKD. The DNA for the CDR3 is TGTGCCACCGGGGGCCCTTCCTACGAGCAGTACTTC. It codes for CATGGPSYEQYF.

This clonotype was found many times. This chain connects TRBV7-9 to TRBJ2-1; 8 positions match TRBD2. The CDR3 is 13 amino acids. Unmatched junction bases numbered 2, after V lost 2 bases and J lost 8 bases. CDR1 is SEHNR and CDR2 is FQNEAQ in the germline V gene (reference sequence). Here the CDR3 reads CASSLPTSDEQFF. CDR3 nucleotide sequence: TGTGCCAGCAGCTTACCGACTAGCGATGAGCAGTTCTTC.

This clonotype was recorded at least ten times. V usage is TRBV7-9 and J usage is TRBJ2-2; D unresolved. V was shortened by 1 base and J by 4 bases, with 13 bases between the two germline ends. The germline gives CDR1 SEHNR, CDR2 FQNEAQ (reference sequence). This CDR3 has 16 residues. CDR3 amino acids: CASSLVSLGRTGELFF. The CDR3 DNA reads TGTGCCAGCAGCTTAGTTTCCCTAGGTCGCACCGGGGAGCTGTTTTTT.

The sample holds one count of this clonotype. The J gene is TRBJ1-5, the V gene TRBV19, with D uncertain. Germline V lookup: CDR1 LNHDA, CDR2 SQIVND (reference sequence). This CDR3 is 16 amino acids long. Trimming left V 5 bases short and J 2 bases short, with 16 bases between. For the CDR3, the DNA is TGTGCCAGTAGTGAGATGGAGGGTAGAGGCAATCAGCCCCAGCATTTT. Its translation: CASSEMEGRGNQPQHF. The full variable domain, completed using reference TRBV19 and TRBJ1-5, is DGGITQSPKYLFRKEGQNVTLSCEQNLNHDAMYWYRQDPGQGLRLIYYSQIVNDFQKGDIAEGYSVSREKKESFPLTVTSAQKNPTAFYLCASSEMEGRGNQPQHFGDGTRLSIL.

This chain joins TRBV7-2 and TRBJ2-2; possibly TRBD2 for D (6 bases). Trimming removed 0 bases at V and 4 bases at J, with 15 bases between. CDR3 length: 17 residues. Germline CDR1 reads SGHTA; CDR2 reads FQGNSA. This chain's CDR3 is CASSLALGGRITGELFF. Here the CDR3 DNA reads TGTGCCAGCAGCTTAGCGCTAGGAGGGAGAATCACCGGGGAGCTGTTTTTT.

This clonotype turned up a few times. The chain couples TRBV6-1 to TRBJ1-4; D is undetermined. Trimming shortened V by 10 bases and J by 5 bases, and 14 bases separated the two germline ends. CDR1 MNHNS and CDR2 SASEGT come from the germline V gene. The CDR3 is 13 amino acids. The CDR3 spells CATRTQRNEKLFF. CDR3 bases: TGTGCCACACGGACGCAGCGGAATGAAAAACTGTTTTTT.

At least ten counts were recorded for this clonotype. The CDR3 DNA follows: TGTGCCAGCAATGGAGCGGGAGTATCGGATACGCAGTATTTT. Amino acid sequence: CASNGAGVSDTQYF. The chain combines TRBV2 with TRBJ2-3; 8 bases line up with TRBD2. The V gene end was trimmed by 7 bases and the J gene end by 6 bases; junction bases not matched to a gene: 9. Germline assignment: CDR1 SNHLY and CDR2 FYNNEI. The CDR3 consists of 14 residues. The full variable domain, its missing parts supplied by reference TRBV2 and TRBJ2-3, is EPEVTQTPSHQVTQMGQEVILRCVPISNHLYFYWYRQILGQKVEFLVSFYNNEISEKSEIFDDQFSVERPDGSNFTLKIRSTKLEDSAMYFCASNGAGVSDTQYFGPGTRLTVL.

Ten or more counts support this clonotype. The chain is built from TRBV12-3 or TRBV12-4 and TRBJ1-5, with TRBD1 matching over 10 bases. The CDR3 sequence is 16 residues long. With 6 bases clipped from V and 6 bases from J, the junction kept 11 bases outside the gene matches. The CDR3 spells CASRSPGTGVGQPQHF. The DNA for the CDR3 is TGTGCCAGCAGAAGTCCCGGGACAGGGGTCGGTCAGCCCCAGCATTTT.

Remarks on this clonotype: This may stem from a read error, because a much larger clone lies one nucleotide away. V is TRBV27 and J is TRBJ2-3; D gene ambiguous. V was shortened by 2 bases and J by 7 bases, with 10 bases between the two germline ends. Germline V gene sequence: CDR1 MNHEY, CDR2 SMNVEV (reference sequence). The CDR3 consists of 13 residues. CDR3 in amino acids: CASSLTRGHTQYF. The CDR3 nucleotides read TGTGCCAGCAGTTTAACCCGCGGACATACGCAGTATTTT.

In its sample, this clonotype was seen many times. The CDR3 spells CASSLSAGRSGETQYF. In nucleotides, the CDR3 is TGTGCCAGCAGTTTATCCGCAGGGCGGTCAGGGGAGACCCAGTACTTC. The chain combines TRBV27 with TRBJ2-5, with D perhaps matching TRBD1 (5 bases). In germline, CDR1 is MNHEY, CDR2 SMNVEV (reference sequence). The germline V and J ends were trimmed by 0 bases and 5 bases, with 16 bases remaining between them. The CDR3 has 16 residues.

This clonotype was found many times. The chain uses TRBV7-9 and TRBJ1-1; D ambiguous. V lost 3 bases and J lost 5, with 13 bases in between. The V gene's germline CDR1 is SEHNR and CDR2 FQNEAQ (reference sequence). The CDR3 is 14 residues long. Here the CDR3 reads CASSFGGGRTEAFF. CDR3 nucleotides: TGTGCCAGCAGCTTTGGTGGAGGGAGGACTGAAGCTTTCTTT.

This clonotype was picked up many times. The chain employs TRBV28 and TRBJ2-3; weak D call: TRBD1 (6 bases). This CDR3 is built from 15 residues. V was shortened by 5 bases and J by 2 bases, with 14 bases between the two germline ends. Per germline, CDR1 MDHEN and CDR2 SYDVKM. The CDR3 DNA reads TGTGCCAGCAGTCCAAGTGGGACACACACAGATACGCAGTATTTT. Translated: CASSPSGTHTDTQYF.

This clonotype appeared many times. V gene TRBV19 combines with J gene TRBJ1-1, with 10 bases that match TRBD1. Per the germline V gene, CDR1 is LNHDA and CDR2 is SQIVND (reference sequence). The CDR3 is made up of 16 amino acids. V shed 5 bases, J shed 1 base, and the junction held 7 bases outside the gene matches. In DNA, the CDR3 is TGTGCCAGTAGTTTAACACGACAGGGGGCGAACACTGAAGCTTTCTTT. Protein product: CASSLTRQGANTEAFF.

This clonotype was seen a few times. This chain connects TRBV20-1 to TRBJ2-3; 9 nucleotides agree with TRBD2. Trimming removed 4 bases from V and 4 bases from J; junction bases left unmatched: 12. This CDR3 has 16 amino acids. The V gene's germline CDR1 is DFQATT and CDR2 SNEGSKA (reference sequence). The CDR3 spells CSAIDHVSGSADTQYF. CDR3 nucleotides: TGCAGTGCTATCGACCATGTTAGCGGGAGCGCAGATACGCAGTATTTT.

This clonotype appeared many times. The V and J genes are TRBV29-1 and TRBJ2-7, with 11 bases fitting TRBD1. Germline assignment: CDR1 SQVTM and CDR2 ANQGSEA. The CDR3 extends over 15 amino acids. J gave up 3 bases and V 3 bases, and 7 bases lay outside the gene matches. The CDR3 DNA reads as TGCAGCGTTGAGATCCGGGACAGGGGGGACTACGAGCAGTACTTC. This translates into CSVEIRDRGDYEQYF.

This clonotype was counted between two and nine times. The junction does not match germline at one end; this may be a read error. The chain employs TRBV20-1 and TRBJ2-1; D assignment may be TRBD1 or TRBD2 (5 bases each). This CDR3 is built from 15 residues. Germline-derived CDR1 and CDR2 are DFQATT and SNEGSKA (reference sequence). CDR3 in DNA: TGCAGTGCTGAGGGGTGGAAGAGCTCCTACAGTGAGCAGTTCTTC. Translation gives CSAEGWKSSYSEQFF.

The sample holds many counts of this clonotype. The rearrangement links TRBV5-1 to TRBJ2-1; D may correspond to TRBD1 or TRBD2 (5 bases each). Deletions cut 6 bases from V and 5 bases from J, with 12 bases between. The length of the CDR3 is 13 residues. Germline loops: CDR1 SGHRS, CDR2 YFSETQ. This CDR3 is CASTGTTNNEQFF. Written as DNA, the CDR3 is TGCGCCAGCACGGGGACGACAAACAATGAGCAGTTCTTC. Variable domain in full (rest from reference TRBV5-1 and TRBJ2-1): KAGVTQTPRYLIKTRGQQVTLSCSPISGHRSVSWYQQTPGQGLQFLFEYFSETQRNKGNFPGRFSGRQFSNSRSEMNVSTLELGDSALYLCASTGTTNNEQFFGPGTRLTVL.

This clonotype was detected only a few times. The V and J genes are TRBV5-1 and TRBJ2-7; the D gene is possibly TRBD2 (6 bases). Trimming left V 7 bases short and J 1 base short, with 9 bases between. Germline V CDR1 and CDR2: SGHRS, YFSETQ. The CDR3 totals 12 residues. CDR3 in amino acids: CASGDSSYEQYF. The CDR3 DNA sequence: TGCGCCAGCGGGGACTCATCCTACGAGCAGTACTTC.

The gene calls are TRBV12-3 or TRBV12-4 and TRBJ2-7; D is uncertain. V lost 3 bases to trimming and J lost 4 bases, with 7 bases between them. This CDR3 comprises 12 residues. CDR3 residues: CASSFAVYEQYF. Written as DNA, the CDR3 is TGTGCCAGCAGTTTTGCAGTTTACGAGCAGTACTTC.

On this clonotype: Without the conserved terminal phenylalanine or tryptophan, this CDR3 likely stems from a read error. The chain uses TRBV12-3 or TRBV12-4 and TRBJ1-1; D is unresolved. The CDR3 spans 12 residues. Trimming shortened V by 5 bases and J by 4 bases, and 8 bases separated the two germline ends. CDR3 DNA: TGTGCCAGCAGTCCTGCGGGCACTGAAGCTTTCCTT. This sequence encodes CASSPAGTEAFL.

This clonotype was seen at least ten times. This sequence joins TRBV25-1 and TRBJ1-4; 7 bases agree with TRBD1. The CDR3 consists of 15 residues. J lost 7 bases, V lost 4 bases, and 9 bases had no gene match. CDR1 and CDR2 (germline): MGHDK, SYGVNS. The CDR3 region has the DNA TGTGCCAGCAGTGTAAGACAGGGTCTACGTGAAAAACTGTTTTTT. Translation: CASSVRQGLREKLFF.

This clonotype was seen just once. A much larger clonotype is one base distant, so this may be a read error. The genes are TRBV19 and TRBJ2-1; TRBD1 matches at 7 bases. The germline V gene has CDR1 LNHDA and CDR2 SQIVND (reference sequence). The CDR3 covers 13 residues. CDR3 sequence reads: CVSSSGTEDEQFF. CDR3 DNA: TGTGTCAGTAGTTCCGGGACAGAAGATGAGCAGTTCTTC. Supplemented by reference TRBV19 and TRBJ2-1, the full variable domain reads DGGITQSPKYLFRKEGQNVTLSCEQNLNHDAMYWYRQDPGQGLRLIYYSQIVNDFQKGDIAEGYSVSREKKESFPLTVTSAQKNPTAFYLCVSSSGTEDEQFFGPGTRLTVL.

The chain employs TRBV6-1 and TRBJ1-2; a weak D match, TRBD1 (6 bases). V lost 6 bases, J lost 6 bases, and 11 bases lay in between. CDR1 is MNHNS and CDR2 is SASEGT in the germline V gene. The CDR3 totals 12 residues. This CDR3 reads CASRRGPDGYTF. CDR3 bases: TGTGCCAGCAGGCGGGGGCCAGATGGCTACACCTTC.

This chain links TRBV10-3 with TRBJ2-1, with 7 bases matching TRBD2. The CDR3 loop spans 16 amino acids. The trim removed 10 bases at V and 7 bases at J, leaving 19 bases unmatched. Germline V lookup: CDR1 ENHRY, CDR2 SYGVKD. The CDR3 is CATRSQSGKGQNEQFF. Written as DNA, the CDR3 is TGTGCCACCCGGTCACAAAGCGGGAAGGGGCAAAATGAGCAGTTCTTC.

This clonotype has at least ten counts. DNA for the CDR3: TGTGCCAGTAGCAACTCCGGGACAGCCTCCCTCTGGGAGACCCAGTACTTC. Translation gives CASSNSGTASLWETQYF. The chain is built from TRBV19 and TRBJ2-5; 7 nucleotides match TRBD1. From germline, CDR1 is LNHDA and CDR2 SQIVND (reference sequence). The J segment lost 5 bases and the V segment lost 6 bases, leaving 18 bases of the junction unmatched. This CDR3 has 17 amino acids.

This clonotype was detected many times. The chain links TRBV5-8 to TRBJ2-7; 8 nucleotides match TRBD2. The V gene end was trimmed by 1 base and the J gene end by 5 bases; junction bases not matched to a gene: 14. The CDR3 covers 17 residues. CDR1 SGHTS and CDR2 YDEGEE come from the germline V gene. CDR3 sequence reads: CASSLLIISGGVNEQYF. Written as DNA, the CDR3 is TGTGCCAGCAGCTTGCTAATTATAAGCGGGGGCGTAAACGAGCAGTACTTC.

This chain uses TRBV7-8 with TRBJ1-5; a possible D gene is TRBD1 (6 bases). Germline CDR1 is SGHVS and CDR2 is FQNEAQ. CDR3 length: 15 amino acids. Trimming took 6 bases from V and 3 from J, leaving 15 bases between them. The CDR3 loop reads CASSKGGRPNQPQHF. The DNA of the CDR3 is TGTGCCAGCAGTAAGGGGGGCAGACCCAATCAGCCCCAGCATTTT.